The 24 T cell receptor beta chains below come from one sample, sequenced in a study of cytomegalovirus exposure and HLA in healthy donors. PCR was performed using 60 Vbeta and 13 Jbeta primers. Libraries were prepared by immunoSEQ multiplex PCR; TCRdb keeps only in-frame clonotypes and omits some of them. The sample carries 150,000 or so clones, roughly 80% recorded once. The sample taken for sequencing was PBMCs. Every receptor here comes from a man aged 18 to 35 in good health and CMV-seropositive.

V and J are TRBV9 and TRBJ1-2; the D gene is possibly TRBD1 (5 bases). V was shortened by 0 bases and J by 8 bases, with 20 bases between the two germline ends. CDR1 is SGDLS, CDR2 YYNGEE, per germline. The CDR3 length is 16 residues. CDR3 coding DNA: TGTGCCAGCAGCGTAGTCGAAACCGGGACTTCAGAAGGCTACACCTTC. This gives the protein CASSVVETGTSEGYTF.

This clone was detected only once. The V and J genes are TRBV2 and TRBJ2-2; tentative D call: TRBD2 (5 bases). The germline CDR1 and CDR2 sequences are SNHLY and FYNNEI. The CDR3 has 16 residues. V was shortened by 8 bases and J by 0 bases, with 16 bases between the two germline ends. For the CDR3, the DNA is TGTGCCAGCGGCCGCGGACTGATAACGAACACCGGGGAGCTGTTTTTT. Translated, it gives CASGRGLITNTGELFF.

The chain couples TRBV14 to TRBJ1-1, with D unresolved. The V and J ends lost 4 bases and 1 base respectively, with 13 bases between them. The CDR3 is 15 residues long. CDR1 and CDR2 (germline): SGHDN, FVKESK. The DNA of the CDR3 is TGTGCCAGCAGCCCCTTACTAGGAGAGAACACTGAAGCTTTCTTT. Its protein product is CASSPLLGENTEAFF.

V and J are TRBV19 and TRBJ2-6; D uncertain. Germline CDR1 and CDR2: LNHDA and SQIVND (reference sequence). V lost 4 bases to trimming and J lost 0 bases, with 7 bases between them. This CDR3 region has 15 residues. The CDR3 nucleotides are TGTGCCAGTAGTAGCAGGATCTCTGGGGCCAACGTCCTGACTTTC. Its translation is CASSSRISGANVLTF.

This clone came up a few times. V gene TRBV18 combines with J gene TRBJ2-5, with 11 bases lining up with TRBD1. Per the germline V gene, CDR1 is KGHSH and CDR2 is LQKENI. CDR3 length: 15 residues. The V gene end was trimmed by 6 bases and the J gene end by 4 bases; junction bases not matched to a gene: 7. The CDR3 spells CASSWTGGGGETQYF. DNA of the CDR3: TGTGCCAGCTCTTGGACAGGGGGCGGAGGAGAGACCCAGTACTTC.

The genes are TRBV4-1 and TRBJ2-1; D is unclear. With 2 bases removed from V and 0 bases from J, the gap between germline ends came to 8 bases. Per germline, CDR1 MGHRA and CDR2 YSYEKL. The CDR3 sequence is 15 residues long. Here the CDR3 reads CASSQLLSSYNEQFF. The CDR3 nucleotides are TGCGCCAGCAGCCAACTCTTGAGCTCCTACAATGAGCAGTTCTTC.

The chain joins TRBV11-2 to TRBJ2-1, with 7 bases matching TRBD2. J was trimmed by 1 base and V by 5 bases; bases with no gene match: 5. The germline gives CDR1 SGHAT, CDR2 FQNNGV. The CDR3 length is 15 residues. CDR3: CASSLERGSYNEQFF. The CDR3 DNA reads TGTGCCAGCAGCCTCGAGCGGGGATCCTACAATGAGCAGTTCTTC.

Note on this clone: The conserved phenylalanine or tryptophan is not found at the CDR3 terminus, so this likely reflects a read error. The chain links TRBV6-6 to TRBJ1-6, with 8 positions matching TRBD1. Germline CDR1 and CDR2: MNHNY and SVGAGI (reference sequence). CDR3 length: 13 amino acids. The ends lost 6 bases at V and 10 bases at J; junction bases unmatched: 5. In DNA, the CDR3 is TGTGCCAGCAGGGACAGGGTATACTCACCCCTCCACCTT. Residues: CASRDRVYSPLHL.

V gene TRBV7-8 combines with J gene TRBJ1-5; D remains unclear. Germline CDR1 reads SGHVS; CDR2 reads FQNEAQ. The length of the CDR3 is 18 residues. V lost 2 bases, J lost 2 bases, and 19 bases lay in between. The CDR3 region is CASSLTPLFSLGNQPQHF. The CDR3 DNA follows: TGTGCCAGCAGCTTAACCCCCCTGTTCTCTCTAGGCAATCAGCCCCAGCATTTT.

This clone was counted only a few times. DNA for the CDR3: TGTGCCAGCAGTGACAGAGCGGGAGGGCCCGGTGAGCAGTTCTTC. Its translation: CASSDRAGGPGEQFF. The rearrangement uses TRBV6-4 and TRBJ2-1, with TRBD2 identical over 10 bases. The germline V gene encodes CDR1 MRHNA and CDR2 SNTAGT. The CDR3 spans 15 residues. V trimming: 2 bases; J trimming: 9 bases; junction bases outside the gene matches: 7.

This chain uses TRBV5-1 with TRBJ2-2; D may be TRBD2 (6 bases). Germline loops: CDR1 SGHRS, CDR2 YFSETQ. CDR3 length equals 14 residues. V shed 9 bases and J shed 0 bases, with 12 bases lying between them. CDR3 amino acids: CATTRGTNTGELFF. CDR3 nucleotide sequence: TGCGCCACCACCCGGGGGACGAACACCGGGGAGCTGTTTTTT.

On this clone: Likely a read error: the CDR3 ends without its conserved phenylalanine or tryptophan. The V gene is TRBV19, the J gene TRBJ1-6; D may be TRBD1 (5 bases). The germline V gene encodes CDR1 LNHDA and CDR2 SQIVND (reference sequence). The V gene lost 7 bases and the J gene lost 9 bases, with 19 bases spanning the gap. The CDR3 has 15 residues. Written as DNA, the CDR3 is TGTGCCAGTACCCCTTCTTTCGGCAGGGCTTCACCCCTCCACCTT. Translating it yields CASTPSFGRASPLHL.

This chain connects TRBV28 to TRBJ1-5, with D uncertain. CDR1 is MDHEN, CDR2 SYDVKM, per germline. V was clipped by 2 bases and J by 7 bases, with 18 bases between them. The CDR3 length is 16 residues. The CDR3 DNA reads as TGTGCCAGCAGTTTAGGTAGGAAACGAAGGGAGCAGCCCCAGCATTTT. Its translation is CASSLGRKRREQPQHF.

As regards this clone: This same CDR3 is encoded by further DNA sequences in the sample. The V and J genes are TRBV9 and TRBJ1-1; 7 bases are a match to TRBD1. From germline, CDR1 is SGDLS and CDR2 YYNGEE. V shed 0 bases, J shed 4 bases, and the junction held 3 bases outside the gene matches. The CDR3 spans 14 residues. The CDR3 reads CASSVAGGSTEAFF. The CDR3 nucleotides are TGTGCCAGCAGCGTAGCAGGGGGGAGCACTGAAGCTTTCTTT.

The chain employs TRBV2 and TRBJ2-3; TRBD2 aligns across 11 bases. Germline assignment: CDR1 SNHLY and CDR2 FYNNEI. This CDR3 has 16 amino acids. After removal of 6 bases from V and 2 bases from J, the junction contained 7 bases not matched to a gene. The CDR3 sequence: CASRGPSGGITDTQYF. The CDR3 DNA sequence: TGTGCCAGCAGAGGCCCTAGCGGGGGGATCACAGATACGCAGTATTTT.

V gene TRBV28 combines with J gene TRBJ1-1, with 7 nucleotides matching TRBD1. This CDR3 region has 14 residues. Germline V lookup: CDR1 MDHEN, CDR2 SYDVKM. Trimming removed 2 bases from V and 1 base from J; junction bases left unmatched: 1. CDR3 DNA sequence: TGTGCCAGCAGTTTACCAGGGGGGAACACTGAAGCTTTCTTT. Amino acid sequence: CASSLPGGNTEAFF. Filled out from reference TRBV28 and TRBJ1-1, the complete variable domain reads DVKVTQSSRYLVKRTGEKVFLECVQDMDHENMFWYRQDPGLGLRLIYFSYDVKMKEKGDIPEGYSVSREKKERFSLILESASTNQTSMYLCASSLPGGNTEAFFGQGTRLTVV.

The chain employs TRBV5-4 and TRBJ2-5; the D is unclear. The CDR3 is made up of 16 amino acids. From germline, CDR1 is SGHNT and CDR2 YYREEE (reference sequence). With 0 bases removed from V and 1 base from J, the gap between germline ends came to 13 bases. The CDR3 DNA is TGTGCCAGCAGCTTGGATTCTGAGAACTTCCAAGAGACCCAGTACTTC. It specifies CASSLDSENFQETQYF.

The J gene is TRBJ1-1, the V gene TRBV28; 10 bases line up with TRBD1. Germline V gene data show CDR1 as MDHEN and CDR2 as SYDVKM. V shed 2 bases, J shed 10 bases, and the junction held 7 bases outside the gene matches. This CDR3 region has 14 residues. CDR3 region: CASSLRQGATGAFF. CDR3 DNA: TGTGCCAGCAGTTTACGACAGGGGGCGACCGGAGCTTTCTTT.

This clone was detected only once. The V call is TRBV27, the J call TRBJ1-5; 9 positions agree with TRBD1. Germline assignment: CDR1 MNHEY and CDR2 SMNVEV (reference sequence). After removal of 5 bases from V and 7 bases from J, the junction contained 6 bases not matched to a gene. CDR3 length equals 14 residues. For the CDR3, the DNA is TGTGCCAGCAGTCTACAGGGGGCGGAACAGCCCCAGCATTTT. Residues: CASSLQGAEQPQHF.

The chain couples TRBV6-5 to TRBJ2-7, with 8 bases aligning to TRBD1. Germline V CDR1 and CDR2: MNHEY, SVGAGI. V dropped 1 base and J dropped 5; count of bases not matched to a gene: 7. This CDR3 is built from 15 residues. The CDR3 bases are TGTGCCAGCAGTTACTGGGGGACAGGTTTGGACGAGCAGTACTTC. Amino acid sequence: CASSYWGTGLDEQYF.

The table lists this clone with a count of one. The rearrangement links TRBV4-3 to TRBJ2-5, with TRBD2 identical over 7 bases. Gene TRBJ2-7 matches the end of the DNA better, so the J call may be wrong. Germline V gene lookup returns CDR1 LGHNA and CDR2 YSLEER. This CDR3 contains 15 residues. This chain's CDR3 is CASSQISGPAYEQYF. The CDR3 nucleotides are TGCGCCAGCAGCCAAATTAGCGGGCCGGCCTACGAGCAGTACTTC.

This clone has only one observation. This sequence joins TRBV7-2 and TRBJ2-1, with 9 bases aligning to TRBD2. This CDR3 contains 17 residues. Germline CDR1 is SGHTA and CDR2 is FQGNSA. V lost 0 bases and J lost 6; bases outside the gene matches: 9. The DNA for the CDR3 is TGTGCCAGCAGCTTAGCTTCCATAGCGGGAGCGTCCAATGAGCAGTTCTTC. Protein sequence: CASSLASIAGASNEQFF.

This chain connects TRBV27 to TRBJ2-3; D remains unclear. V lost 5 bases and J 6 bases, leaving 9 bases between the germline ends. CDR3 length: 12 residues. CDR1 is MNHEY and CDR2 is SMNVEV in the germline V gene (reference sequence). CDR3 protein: CASSHRRDTQYF. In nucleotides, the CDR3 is TGTGCCAGCAGTCATCGTCGGGATACGCAGTATTTT.

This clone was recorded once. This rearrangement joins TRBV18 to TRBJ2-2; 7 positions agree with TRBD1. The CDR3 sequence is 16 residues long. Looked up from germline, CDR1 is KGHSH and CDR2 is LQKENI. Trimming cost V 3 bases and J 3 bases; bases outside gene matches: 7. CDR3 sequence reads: CASSPLSGTDTGELFF. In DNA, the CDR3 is TGTGCCAGCTCACCTCTCTCGGGGACAGACACCGGGGAGCTGTTTTTT.